Sequencing of this T cell receptor beta chain was carried out in a study of blood T cell repertoires in COVID-19. This CDR3 spans 13 amino acids. With 7 bases clipped from V and 11 bases from J, the junction kept 12 bases outside the gene matches. Germline assignment: CDR1 SNHLY and CDR2 FYNNEI. Libraries were prepared by immunoSEQ multiplex PCR; TCRdb keeps only in-frame clonotypes and omits some of them. The sample lists roughly 250,000 clones; about nine tenths were seen once. This receptor was obtained from a woman aged 40 to 50 with acute COVID-19. The specimen was PBMCs or T cells enriched from blood (not recorded which). J is TRBJ1-1 and V is TRBV2, with 8 nucleotides matching TRBD1. The CDR3 reads CASTTTGEMGAFF. DNA of the CDR3: TGTGCCAGCACTACGACAGGGGAGATGGGTGCTTTCTTT.